This note documents a single TCR beta chain sequence. Its target is unknown. PCR was performed using 60 Vbeta and 13 Jbeta primers. Here immunoSEQ multiplex PCR was the method, and the copy in TCRdb shows in-frame clones only, minus some. Among approximately 130,000 clones listed, under 85% were seen once. This specimen belongs to a study of cytomegalovirus exposure and HLA in healthy donors. The CDR3 is 14 amino acids. Trimming cost V 5 bases and J 6 bases, with 11 bases left between them. Germline V gene lookup returns CDR1 LNHDA and CDR2 SQIVND (reference sequence). Study-wide findings and caveats: Association of 16,951 TCR beta sequences with HLA alleles was found at 0.05 false discovery rate in a later analysis. Under in vitro conditions, a few CMV-associated chains were confirmed as specific for CMV antigens.

The V call is TRBV19, the J call TRBJ1-6; TRBD1 might be the D (6 bases). Sequencing used PBMCs. The TCR comes from a man aged 25 to 45 in good health and CMV-seronegative. The CDR3 sequence is CASSFDRFNSPLHF. CDR3 in DNA: TGTGCCAGTAGTTTTGACAGGTTTAATTCACCCCTCCACTTT.